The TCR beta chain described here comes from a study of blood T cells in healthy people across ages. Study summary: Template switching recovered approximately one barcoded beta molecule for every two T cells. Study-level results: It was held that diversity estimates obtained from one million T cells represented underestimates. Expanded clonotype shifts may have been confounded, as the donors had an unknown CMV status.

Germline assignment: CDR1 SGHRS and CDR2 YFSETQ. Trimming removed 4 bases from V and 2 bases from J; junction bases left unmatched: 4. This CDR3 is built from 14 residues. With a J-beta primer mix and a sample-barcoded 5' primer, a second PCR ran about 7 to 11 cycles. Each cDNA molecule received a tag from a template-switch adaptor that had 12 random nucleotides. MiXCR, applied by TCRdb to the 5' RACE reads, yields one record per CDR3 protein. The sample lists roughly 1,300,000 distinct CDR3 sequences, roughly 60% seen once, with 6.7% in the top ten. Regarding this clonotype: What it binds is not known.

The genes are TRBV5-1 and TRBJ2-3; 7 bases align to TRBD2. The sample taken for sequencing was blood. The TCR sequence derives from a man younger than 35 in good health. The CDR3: CASSMSGDTDTQYF. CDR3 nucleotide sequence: TGCGCCAGCAGCATGAGCGGGGACACAGATACGCAGTATTTT.